This TCR beta chain was identified during a study of blood T cells in healthy people across ages (dated by TCRdb to the mid-2010s). For context, the study as a whole: In model experiments, template switching captured roughly one uniquely barcoded TCR beta cDNA molecule for every two T cells. For two donors (one aged 18 to 30 and one aged 80 or older), the study analyzed two additional independent replicas of 1 million unique cDNA reads from the same blood draw. Age-related changes in TCR beta repertoire diversity were measured in the study by deep sequencing normalized with unique cDNA molecular identifiers. To avoid experimental bias, donors of different ages were distributed randomly across sequencing lanes. Four age groups were formed from the donors: young (average approximately 15 years), middle-aged (approximately 40), aged (62) and long-lived (approximately 80). Findings and caveats that apply to the study as a whole: Estimates of total diversity from one million sequenced T cells were regarded as lower bounds and underestimates. A strong correlation was found between observed TCR beta diversity and the percentage of naive T cells measured by flow cytometry. The long-lived group showed more naive CD4+ T cells, fewer expanded clones and increased TCR diversity than the aged group, suggesting age selection. Conclusive comparison of naive and antigen-experienced compartments was prevented by the profiling of bulk unsorted PBMCs. Observed TCR beta diversity per million T cells fell roughly linearly with age, and a significant reduction was already apparent by age around 40. The CMV infection status of donors was not known, potentially confounding age-related changes in expanded clonotypes.

The library was generated by 5' RACE. TCRdb names Illumina HiSeq 2500 as the instrument used. A second about 6 to 11 cycle PCR used a sample-barcoded 5' primer and a J-beta primer mix. A template-switch 5' adaptor carrying 12 random nucleotides introduced a unique molecular identifier onto each TCR beta cDNA molecule. Each sample yielded at least 2.5 million CDR3-containing paired-end reads. First-strand cDNA synthesis was performed from all RNA using the Mint cDNA synthesis kit, with priming by a TRBC-specific oligonucleotide. All cDNA was treated with uracil-DNA glycosylase and then went through a first 18-cycle PCR with the universal primers M1SS and BC2_uni_R. In the authors' own workflow: For normalization, 1 million high-quality reads, each with a distinct molecular identifier, were randomly selected from each sample. Instead of being binned into consensus sequences, reads with shared molecular identifiers were discarded. MiTCR, run with a Q25 quality threshold and the strictest error-elimination algorithm, handled CDR3 identification, clonotype clustering and error correction. A nonparametric unseen species model with Euler transformation was used to estimate a lower bound on total TCR beta diversity. TCRdb reanalyzed the raw reads on its own, using fastp at Q25 for trimming and MiXCR for clone calling, and kept in-frame beta chains. Each CDR3 protein gets just one entry, which takes the most common genes and DNA from the rows behind it. These V and J calls rely on TCRdb rather than the paper's analysis. The sample contains under 2 million distinct CDR3 sequences, about 35% of them found a single time. The leading ten clones occupy around 11% of the sample.

The 35 to 40 donors, aged 6 to 90 years, were systemically healthy Caucasian individuals from Russia. About 9.1 milliliters of peripheral blood were collected from each donor into EDTA-treated Vacutainer tubes. PBMCs were isolated by Ficoll-Paque density-gradient centrifugation, with at least 6.5 million obtained per sample. Trizol reagent was used to extract total RNA from PBMCs, with at least 6 micrograms per sample. For every donor, flow cytometry on a PBMC aliquot measured the percentage of naive CD45RAhigh/CD27high T cells. CDR1 MNHNY and CDR2 SVGAGI were looked up in the germline V gene (reference sequence). The trim is 0 bases for V and 2 bases for J, with a gap of 8 bases between the germline ends. There are 15 amino acids in the CDR3, from cysteine to phenylalanine inclusive. Of the read, only the CDR3 DNA is kept; its 45 bases are in frame from base 1. There are a few counts of this clonotype. Its cognate antigen has yet to be identified. Base qualities are not provided; no much larger clone lies one nucleotide away.

The V gene is TRBV6-6 and the J gene is TRBJ2-1, and the D gene may be TRBD2, 5 bases matching. The specimen sequenced was blood. This TCR came from a woman in her twenties or thirties in good health. The DNA sequence is given as TGTGCCAGCAGTTACTCGTCGGGGACCTACAATGAGCAGTTCTTC. Its coded protein is CASSYSSGTYNEQFF.